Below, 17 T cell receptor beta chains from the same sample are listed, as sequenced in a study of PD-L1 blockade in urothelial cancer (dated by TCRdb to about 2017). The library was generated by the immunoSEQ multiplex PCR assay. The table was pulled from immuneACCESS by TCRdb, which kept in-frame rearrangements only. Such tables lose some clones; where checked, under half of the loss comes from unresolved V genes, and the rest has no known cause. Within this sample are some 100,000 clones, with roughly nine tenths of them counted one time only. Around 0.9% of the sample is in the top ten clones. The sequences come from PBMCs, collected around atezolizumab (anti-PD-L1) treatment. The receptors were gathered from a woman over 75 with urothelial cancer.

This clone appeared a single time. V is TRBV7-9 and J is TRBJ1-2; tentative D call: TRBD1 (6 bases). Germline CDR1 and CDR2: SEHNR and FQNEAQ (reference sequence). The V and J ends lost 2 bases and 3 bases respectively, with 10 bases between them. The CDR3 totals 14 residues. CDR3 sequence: CASSLTAGDYGYTF. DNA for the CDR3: TGTGCCAGCAGCTTAACCGCAGGGGACTATGGCTACACCTTC.

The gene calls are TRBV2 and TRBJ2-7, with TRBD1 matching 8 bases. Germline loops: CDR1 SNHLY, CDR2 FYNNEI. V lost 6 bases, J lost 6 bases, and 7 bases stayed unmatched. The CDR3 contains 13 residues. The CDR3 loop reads CASSLGQAGEQYF. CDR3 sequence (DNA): TGTGCCAGCAGCCTGGGACAGGCTGGCGAGCAGTACTTC. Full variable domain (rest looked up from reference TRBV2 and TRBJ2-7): EPEVTQTPSHQVTQMGQEVILRCVPISNHLYFYWYRQILGQKVEFLVSFYNNEISEKSEIFDDQFSVERPDGSNFTLKIRSTKLEDSAMYFCASSLGQAGEQYFGPGTRLTVT.

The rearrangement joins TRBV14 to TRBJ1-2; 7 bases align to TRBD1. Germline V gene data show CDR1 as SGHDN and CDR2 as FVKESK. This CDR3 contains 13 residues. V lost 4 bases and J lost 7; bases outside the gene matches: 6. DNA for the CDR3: TGTGCCAGCAGCCCAACAGGGGCGGGTGGCTACACCTTC. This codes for CASSPTGAGGYTF.

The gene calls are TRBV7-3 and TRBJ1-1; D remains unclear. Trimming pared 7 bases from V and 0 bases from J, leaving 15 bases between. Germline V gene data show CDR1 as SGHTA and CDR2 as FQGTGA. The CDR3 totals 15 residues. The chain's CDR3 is CASKEFRLMNTEAFF. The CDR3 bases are TGTGCCAGCAAAGAATTCAGGCTGATGAACACTGAAGCTTTCTTT.

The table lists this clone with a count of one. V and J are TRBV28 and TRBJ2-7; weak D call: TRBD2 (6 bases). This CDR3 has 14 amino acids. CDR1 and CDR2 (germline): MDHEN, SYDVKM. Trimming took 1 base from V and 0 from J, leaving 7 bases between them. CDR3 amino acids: CASSLSGGSYEQYF. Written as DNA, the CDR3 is TGTGCCAGCAGTTTATCCGGGGGCTCCTACGAGCAGTACTTC.

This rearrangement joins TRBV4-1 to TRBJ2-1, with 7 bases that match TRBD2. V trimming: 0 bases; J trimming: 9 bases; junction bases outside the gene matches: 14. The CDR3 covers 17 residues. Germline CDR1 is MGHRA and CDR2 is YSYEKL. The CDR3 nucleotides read TGCGCCAGCAGCCAAGATCCCCCAGCGGGACTACTAGGTGAGCAGTTCTTC. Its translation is CASSQDPPAGLLGEQFF.

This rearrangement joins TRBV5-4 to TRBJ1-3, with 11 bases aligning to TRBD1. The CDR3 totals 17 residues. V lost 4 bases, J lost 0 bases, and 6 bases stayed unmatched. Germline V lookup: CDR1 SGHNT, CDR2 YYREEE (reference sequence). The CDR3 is CASSPSGTGGSGNTIYF. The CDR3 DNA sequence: TGTGCCAGCAGCCCGTCCGGGACAGGGGGCTCTGGAAACACCATATATTTT.

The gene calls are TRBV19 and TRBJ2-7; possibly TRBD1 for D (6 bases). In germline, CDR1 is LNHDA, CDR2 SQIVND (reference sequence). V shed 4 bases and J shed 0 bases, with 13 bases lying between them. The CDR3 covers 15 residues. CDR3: CASSTTSGASYEQYF. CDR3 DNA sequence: TGTGCCAGTAGTACCACCTCAGGGGCCTCCTACGAGCAGTACTTC.

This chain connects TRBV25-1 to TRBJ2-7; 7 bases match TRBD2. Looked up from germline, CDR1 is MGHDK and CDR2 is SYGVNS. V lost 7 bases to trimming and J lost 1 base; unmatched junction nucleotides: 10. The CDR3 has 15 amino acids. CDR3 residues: CASTSPQRESYEQYF. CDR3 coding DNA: TGTGCCAGCACCTCCCCCCAGCGGGAATCCTACGAGCAGTACTTC.

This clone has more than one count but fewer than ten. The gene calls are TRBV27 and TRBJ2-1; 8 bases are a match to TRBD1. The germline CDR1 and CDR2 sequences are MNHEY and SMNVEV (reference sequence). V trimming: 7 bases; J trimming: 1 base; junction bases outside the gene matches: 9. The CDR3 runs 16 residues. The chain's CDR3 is CASTQTGVGSYNEQFF. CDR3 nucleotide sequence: TGTGCCAGCACCCAGACAGGGGTCGGGTCCTACAATGAGCAGTTCTTC.

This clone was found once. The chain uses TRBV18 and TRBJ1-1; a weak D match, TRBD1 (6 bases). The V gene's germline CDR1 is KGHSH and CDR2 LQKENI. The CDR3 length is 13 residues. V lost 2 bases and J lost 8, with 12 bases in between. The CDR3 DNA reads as TGTGCCAGCTCACCAACACAGGGTCTGGAAGCTTTCTTT. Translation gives CASSPTQGLEAFF.

CDR3 loop: CASSLNGGSADTQYF. CDR3 in DNA: TGTGCCAGCAGCTTAAATGGCGGGTCCGCAGATACGCAGTATTTT. This chain joins TRBV7-3 and TRBJ2-3, with D perhaps matching TRBD2 (5 bases). The CDR3 is 15 residues long. The V end was cut by 1 base, the J end by 4 bases, with 12 bases between. Germline V gene sequence: CDR1 SGHTA, CDR2 FQGTGA.

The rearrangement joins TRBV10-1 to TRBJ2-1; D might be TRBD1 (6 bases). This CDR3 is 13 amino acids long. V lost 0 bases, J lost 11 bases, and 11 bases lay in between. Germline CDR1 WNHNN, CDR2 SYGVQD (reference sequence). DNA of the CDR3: TGCGCCAGCAGTGAGTCTTCGGGACAAAAGCAGTTCTTC. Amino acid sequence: CASSESSGQKQFF.

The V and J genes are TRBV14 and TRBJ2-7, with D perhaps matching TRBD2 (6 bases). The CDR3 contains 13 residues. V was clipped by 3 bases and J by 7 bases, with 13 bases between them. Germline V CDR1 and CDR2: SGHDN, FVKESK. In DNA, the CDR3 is TGTGCCAGCAGCCAGGCGGGACTTCGGGAGCAGTACTTC. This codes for CASSQAGLREQYF.

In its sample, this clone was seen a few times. The CDR3 DNA sequence: TGTGCCAGCAGCGTAGCGACAGGGGGTTATTTAGGCTACACCTTC. Amino acid sequence: CASSVATGGYLGYTF. This chain joins TRBV9 and TRBJ1-2; 9 bases are shared with TRBD1. This CDR3 has 15 residues. With V trimmed by 0 bases and J by 8 bases, 8 bases remained unmatched. Per germline, CDR1 SGDLS and CDR2 YYNGEE.

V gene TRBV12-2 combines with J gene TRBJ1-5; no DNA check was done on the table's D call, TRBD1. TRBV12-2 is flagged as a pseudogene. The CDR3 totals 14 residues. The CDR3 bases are TGTGCAAGGCCCTGGGGACAGAGGGATCAGCCCCAGCATTTT. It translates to CARPWGQRDQPQHF.

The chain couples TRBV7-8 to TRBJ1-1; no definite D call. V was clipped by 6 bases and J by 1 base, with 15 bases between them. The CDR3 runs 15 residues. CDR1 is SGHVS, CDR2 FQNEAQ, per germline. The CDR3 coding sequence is TGTGCCAGCAGAACGGGTGCGGGAGCGAACACTGAAGCTTTCTTT. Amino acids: CASRTGAGANTEAFF. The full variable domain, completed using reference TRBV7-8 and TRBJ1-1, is GAGVSQSPRYKVAKRGQDVALRCDPISGHVSLFWYQQALGQGPEFLTYFQNEAQLDKSGLPSDRFFAERPEGSVSTLKIQRTQQEDSAVYLCASRTGAGANTEAFFGQGTRLTVV.